This T cell receptor (beta chain) was captured in a study of early T cells in non-severe SARS-CoV-2 infection. At the level of the study: The authors sequenced bulk RNA from unsorted whole blood, leaving chains unpaired. Regarding the study as a whole: Missing private and CD4 specificities, VDJdb matching favored anti-spike CD8 responses.

CDR1 and CDR2 (germline): SGHRS, YFSETQ. The CDR3 has 16 residues. The V gene end was trimmed by 3 bases and the J gene end by 3 bases; junction bases not matched to a gene: 9. Researchers attached unique molecular identifiers to individual cDNA molecules. A single record per CDR3 protein comes from TCRdb applying MiXCR to the 5' RACE reads. The sample has 46,000 or so distinct CDR3 sequences, more than 6.5% seen once. A few counts support this clonotype. Its antigen is unidentified. This TCR came from an adult who was a healthcare worker with PCR-confirmed SARS-CoV-2 infection or an uninfected control (not recorded which). Sequencing was done on a sample of whole blood. The J gene is TRBJ2-3, the V gene TRBV5-1, with TRBD2 identical over 8 bases. This chain's CDR3 is CASSYRSGGLTDTQYF. In DNA form, the CDR3 reads TGCGCCAGCAGCTACCGGAGCGGGGGTTTAACAGATACGCAGTATTTT.